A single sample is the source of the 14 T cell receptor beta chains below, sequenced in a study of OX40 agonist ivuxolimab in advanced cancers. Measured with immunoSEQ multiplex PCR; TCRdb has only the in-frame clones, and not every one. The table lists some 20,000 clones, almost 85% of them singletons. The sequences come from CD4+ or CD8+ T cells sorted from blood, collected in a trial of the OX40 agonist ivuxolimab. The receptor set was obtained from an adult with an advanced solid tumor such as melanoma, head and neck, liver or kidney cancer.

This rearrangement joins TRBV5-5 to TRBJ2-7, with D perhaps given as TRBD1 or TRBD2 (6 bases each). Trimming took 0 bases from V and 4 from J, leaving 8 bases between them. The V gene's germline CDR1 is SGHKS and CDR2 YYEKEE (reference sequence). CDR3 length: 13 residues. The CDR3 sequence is CASSLGGGYEQYF. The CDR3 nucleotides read TGTGCCAGCAGCTTGGGAGGGGGGTACGAGCAGTACTTC. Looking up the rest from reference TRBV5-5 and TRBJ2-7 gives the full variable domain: DAGVTQSPTHLIKTRGQQVTLRCSPISGHKSVSWYQQVLGQGPQFIFQYYEKEERGRGNFPDRFSARQFPNYSSELNVNALLLGDSALYLCASSLGGGYEQYFGPGTRLTVT.

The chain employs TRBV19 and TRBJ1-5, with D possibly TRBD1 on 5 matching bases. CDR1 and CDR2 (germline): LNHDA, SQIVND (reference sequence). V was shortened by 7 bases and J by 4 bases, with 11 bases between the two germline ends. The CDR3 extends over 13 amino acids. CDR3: CASNTGGNQPQHF. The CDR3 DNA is TGTGCCAGTAACACGGGGGGAAATCAGCCCCAGCATTTT.

CDR3 protein: CASSRGTGSGYGYTF. The CDR3 coding sequence is TGTGCCAGCAGCCGCGGGACAGGGTCGGGCTATGGCTACACCTTC. The rearrangement joins TRBV7-6 to TRBJ1-2, with 9 bases lining up with TRBD1. CDR1 and CDR2 from the germline V gene are SGHVS and FNYEAQ. This CDR3 spans 15 amino acids. Unmatched junction bases numbered 8, after V lost 5 bases and J lost 4 bases.

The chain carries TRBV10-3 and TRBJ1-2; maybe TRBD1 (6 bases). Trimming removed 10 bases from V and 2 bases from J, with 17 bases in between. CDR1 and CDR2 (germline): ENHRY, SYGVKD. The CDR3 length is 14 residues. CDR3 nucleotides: TGTGCCAGCTCCCCGGGGGGCGCGAACTATGGCTACACCTTC. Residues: CASSPGGANYGYTF.

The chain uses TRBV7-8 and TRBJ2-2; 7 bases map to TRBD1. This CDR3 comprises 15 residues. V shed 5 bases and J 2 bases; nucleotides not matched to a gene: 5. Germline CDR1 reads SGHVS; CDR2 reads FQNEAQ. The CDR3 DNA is TGTGCCAGCAGCCCGAACAGGGGCAACACCGGGGAGCTGTTTTTT. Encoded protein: CASSPNRGNTGELFF.

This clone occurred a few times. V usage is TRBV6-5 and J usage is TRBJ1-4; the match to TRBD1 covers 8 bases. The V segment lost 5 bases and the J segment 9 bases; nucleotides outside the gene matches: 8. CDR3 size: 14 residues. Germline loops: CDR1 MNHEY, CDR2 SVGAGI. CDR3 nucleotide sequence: TGTGCCAGCAGTACAGGGGGAGCGGGGCAAAAACTGTTTTTT. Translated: CASSTGGAGQKLFF.

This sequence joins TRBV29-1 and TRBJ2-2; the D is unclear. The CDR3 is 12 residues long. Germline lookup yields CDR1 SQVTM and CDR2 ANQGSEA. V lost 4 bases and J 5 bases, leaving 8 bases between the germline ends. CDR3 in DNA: TGCAGCGTTGTTCAGGAGACCGGGGAGCTGTTTTTT. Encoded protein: CSVVQETGELFF.

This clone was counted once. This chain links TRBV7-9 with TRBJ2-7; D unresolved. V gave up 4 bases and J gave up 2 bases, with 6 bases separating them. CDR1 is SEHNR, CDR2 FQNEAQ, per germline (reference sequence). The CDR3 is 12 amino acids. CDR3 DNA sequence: TGTGCCAGCAGCTCTGGGCCCTACGAGCAGTACTTC. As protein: CASSSGPYEQYF.

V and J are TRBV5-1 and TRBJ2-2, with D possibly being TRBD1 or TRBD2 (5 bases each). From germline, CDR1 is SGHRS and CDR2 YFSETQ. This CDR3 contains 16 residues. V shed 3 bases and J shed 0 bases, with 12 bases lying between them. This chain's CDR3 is CASSSGTVTNTGELFF. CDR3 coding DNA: TGCGCCAGCAGCTCTGGGACGGTCACGAACACCGGGGAGCTGTTTTTT.

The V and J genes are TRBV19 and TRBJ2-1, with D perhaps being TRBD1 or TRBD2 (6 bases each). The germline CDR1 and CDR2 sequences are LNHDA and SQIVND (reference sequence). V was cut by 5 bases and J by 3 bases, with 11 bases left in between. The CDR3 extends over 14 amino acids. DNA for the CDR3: TGTGCCAGTAGTGCCGGGGGCCTCTACAATGAGCAGTTCTTC. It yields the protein CASSAGGLYNEQFF. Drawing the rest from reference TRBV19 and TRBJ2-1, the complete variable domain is DGGITQSPKYLFRKEGQNVTLSCEQNLNHDAMYWYRQDPGQGLRLIYYSQIVNDFQKGDIAEGYSVSREKKESFPLTVTSAQKNPTAFYLCASSAGGLYNEQFFGPGTRLTVL.

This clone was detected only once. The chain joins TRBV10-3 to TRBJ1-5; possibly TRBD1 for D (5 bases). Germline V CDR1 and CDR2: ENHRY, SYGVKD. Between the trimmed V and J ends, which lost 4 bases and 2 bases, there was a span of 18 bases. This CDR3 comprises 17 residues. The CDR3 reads CAISGVRESRGNQPQHF. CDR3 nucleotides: TGTGCCATCAGTGGGGTCAGGGAGTCCCGGGGCAATCAGCCCCAGCATTTT.

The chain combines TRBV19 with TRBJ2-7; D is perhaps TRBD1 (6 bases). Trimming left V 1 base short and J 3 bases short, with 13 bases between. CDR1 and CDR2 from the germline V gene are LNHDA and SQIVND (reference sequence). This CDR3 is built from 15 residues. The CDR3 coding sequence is TGTGCCAGTAGTATAGCACAGGGATCGATCTACGAGCAGTACTTC. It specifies CASSIAQGSIYEQYF. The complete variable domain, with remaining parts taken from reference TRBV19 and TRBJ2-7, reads DGGITQSPKYLFRKEGQNVTLSCEQNLNHDAMYWYRQDPGQGLRLIYYSQIVNDFQKGDIAEGYSVSREKKESFPLTVTSAQKNPTAFYLCASSIAQGSIYEQYFGPGTRLTVT.

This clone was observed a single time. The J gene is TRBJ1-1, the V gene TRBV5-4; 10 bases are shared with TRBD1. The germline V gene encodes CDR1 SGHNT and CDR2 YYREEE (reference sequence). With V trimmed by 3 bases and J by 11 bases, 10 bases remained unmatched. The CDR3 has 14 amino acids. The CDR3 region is CASSSHRDRGTAFF. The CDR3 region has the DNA TGTGCCAGCAGCTCACACCGGGACAGGGGTACGGCTTTCTTT. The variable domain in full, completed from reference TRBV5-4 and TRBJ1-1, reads ETGVTQSPTHLIKTRGQQVTLRCSSQSGHNTVSWYQQALGQGPQFIFQYYREEENGRGNFPPRFSGLQFPNYSSELNVNALELDDSALYLCASSSHRDRGTAFFGQGTRLTVV.

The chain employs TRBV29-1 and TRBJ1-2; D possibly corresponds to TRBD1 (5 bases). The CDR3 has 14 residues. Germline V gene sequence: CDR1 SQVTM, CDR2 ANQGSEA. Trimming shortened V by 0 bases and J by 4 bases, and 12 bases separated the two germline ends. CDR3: CSVEDPGLAYGYTF. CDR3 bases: TGCAGCGTTGAAGATCCGGGGCTGGCCTATGGCTACACCTTC.